One sample yielded the 3 T cell receptor beta chains listed below, sequenced in a study of control samples from healthy donors and cancer patients. Assay used: immunoSEQ multiplex PCR; TCRdb lists only in-frame clones, some missing. The sample yields 130,000 to 150,000 clones, around 94% seen once. Sample: PBMCs. The receptor source for this set is a man in his 60s with colorectal cancer.

The gene calls are TRBV5-1 and TRBJ2-6; perhaps TRBD1 as D (6 bases). CDR3 length equals 20 residues. V gave up 6 bases and J gave up 4 bases, with 29 bases separating them. The germline gives CDR1 SGHRS, CDR2 YFSETQ. This CDR3 is CASKKGEGSAPSGGANVLTF. In DNA form, the CDR3 reads TGCGCCAGCAAGAAGGGGGAAGGTAGTGCCCCATCGGGCGGGGCCAACGTCCTGACTTTC.

Only one count was recorded for this clone. The rearrangement joins TRBV10-3 to TRBJ1-2; D is undetermined. V was pared by 3 bases and J by 1 base, with 9 bases between. This CDR3 region has 14 residues. The V gene's germline CDR1 is ENHRY and CDR2 SYGVKD. The CDR3 reads CAISEQQRNYGYTF. Written as DNA, the CDR3 is TGTGCCATCAGTGAACAACAGCGTAACTATGGCTACACCTTC.

The sample holds one count of this clone. V usage is TRBV7-2 and J usage is TRBJ2-1, with 9 bases that match TRBD1. The germline CDR1 and CDR2 sequences are SGHTA and FQGNSA. The J segment lost 7 bases and the V segment lost 1 base, leaving 5 bases of the junction unmatched. The CDR3 extends over 15 amino acids. CDR3 nucleotide sequence: TGTGCCAGCAGCTTAGGCGGGACAGGGACGAATGAGCAGTTCTTC. Translating it yields CASSLGGTGTNEQFF.